Listed below are T cell receptor beta chains from one sample, sequenced in a study of blood T cell repertoires in COVID-19. Data came from immunoSEQ multiplex PCR; TCRdb stores just in-frame clones and leaves some out. The repertoire includes fewer than 200,000 clones, around 84% of them detected once, and under 6.5% sits in the top ten. The source material was peripheral blood. All receptors come from a woman aged 50 to 60 with COVID-19, enrolled during active disease. Each CDR3 is given with its conserved first and last residue. For some rows the clone size is stated as once, few or many, or as a class when expanded; others skip it.

NA	TRBV23-1	TRBJ1-5	CAPARVRQPQHF
once	TRBV5-1	TRBJ1-1	CASSTGLLRNTEAFF
NA	TRBV7-2	TRBJ2-7	CASSPRDRTYEQYF
NA	TRBV6-2/TRBV6-3	TRBJ1-2	CASSYLRGLDYGYTF
NA	TRBV9	TRBJ2-4	CASSVGPLAGGSPKNIQYF
NA	TRBV27	TRBJ2-3	CASSYRGLAADTQYF
NA	TRBV20-1	TRBJ1-6	CSASGQSNSPLHF
few	TRBV5-1	TRBJ2-1	CASSLAPQGAEGEQFF
NA	TRBV7-9	TRBJ1-4	CASSSEGPNEKLFF
NA	TRBV4-1	TRBJ1-5	CASSQFMTGSGQPQHF
once	TRBV7-3	TRBJ1-1	CASSPGGGRTEAFF
NA	TRBV5-1	TRBJ2-3	CASSLGTSQRGGPRDSTDTQYF
NA	TRBV11-1	TRBJ2-1	CASSPDGLSYNEQFF
NA	TRBV12-3/TRBV12-4	TRBJ1-2	CASSPGGPYGYTF
NA	TRBV4-3	TRBJ1-4	CASSPWDTLRGEKLFF
NA	TRBV21-1	TRBJ1-5	CASSSSRDSPNPNQPQHF
NA	TRBV28	TRBJ1-6	CASSLDPRAGNSPLHF
NA	TRBV3-1/TRBV3-2	TRBJ1-5	CASSQSGGGSNQPQHF
NA	TRBV7-2	TRBJ2-5	CASSLSSGGVETQYF
NA	TRBV1	TRBJ2-1	CTSSQETSGVSDEQFF
NA	TRBV9	TRBJ2-1	CASSERDFAEQFF
NA	TRBV5-6	TRBJ2-7	CASSLETGPYEQYF
NA	TRBV2	TRBJ2-7	CASTNSGTGSYEQYF
NA	TRBV27	TRBJ2-6	CASSLTRNPRQVSGANVLTF
NA	TRBV4-3	TRBJ2-2	CASSPHRLAGGPGELFF
NA	TRBV10-2	TRBJ1-5	CASSTGLSNQPQHF
NA	TRBV12-5	TRBJ2-7	CASGLAPRLAGGYQFYEQYF
NA	TRBV2	TRBJ2-7	CASSQQGYEQYF
once	TRBV10-3	TRBJ2-7	CAISEGTRGSYEQYF
once	TRBV19	TRBJ1-5	CASRQTGVNQPQHF
NA	TRBV7-9	TRBJ1-1	CASSSSRDRGLLPFF
NA	TRBV30	TRBJ2-1	CAWGLAVYNEQFF
NA	TRBV28	TRBJ2-6	CASMVGQGAFGANVLTF
few	TRBV7-2	TRBJ2-3	CASSLDSLGLTQYF
NA	TRBV11-3	TRBJ2-1	CASKSRGPNNEQFF
NA	TRBV25-1	TRBJ1-5	CASSDAGNQPQHF
NA	TRBV7-9	TRBJ2-7	CASSRVGQGLYEQYF
few	TRBV30	TRBJ1-5	CAWNRAGQPQHF
NA	TRBV7-9	TRBJ1-1	CASSPTTEHTEAFF
NA	TRBV29-1	TRBJ1-2	CSVERGEAANYGYTF
NA	TRBV5-4	TRBJ2-7	CASSQDRVGEQYF
NA	TRBV7-9	TRBJ2-5	CASSFQGGRETQYF
few	TRBV20-1	TRBJ2-7	CSASSGPYEQYF
NA	TRBV10-1	TRBJ2-7	CASMEHGTADYEQYF
NA	TRBV29-1	TRBJ2-2	CSVEASGTTGELFF
NA	TRBV4-1	TRBJ1-1	CASSQDLSGGTEAFF
NA	TRBV6-5	TRBJ2-3	CASSYGTVGDTQYF
NA	TRBV28	TRBJ1-6	CASRPSTGGDNSPLHF
NA	TRBV7-2	TRBJ2-1	CASSRILRGGNEQFF
once	TRBV7-9	TRBJ1-3	CASSLIWTTASGNTIYF
NA	TRBV4-1	TRBJ1-4	CASSLGQGATNEKLFF
once	TRBV19	TRBJ1-2	CASTTAHLGGIGYTF
NA	TRBV7-6	TRBJ2-1	CASSLLAGAYSNEQFF
once	TRBV6-1	TRBJ1-3	CASSEATGSSGNTIYF